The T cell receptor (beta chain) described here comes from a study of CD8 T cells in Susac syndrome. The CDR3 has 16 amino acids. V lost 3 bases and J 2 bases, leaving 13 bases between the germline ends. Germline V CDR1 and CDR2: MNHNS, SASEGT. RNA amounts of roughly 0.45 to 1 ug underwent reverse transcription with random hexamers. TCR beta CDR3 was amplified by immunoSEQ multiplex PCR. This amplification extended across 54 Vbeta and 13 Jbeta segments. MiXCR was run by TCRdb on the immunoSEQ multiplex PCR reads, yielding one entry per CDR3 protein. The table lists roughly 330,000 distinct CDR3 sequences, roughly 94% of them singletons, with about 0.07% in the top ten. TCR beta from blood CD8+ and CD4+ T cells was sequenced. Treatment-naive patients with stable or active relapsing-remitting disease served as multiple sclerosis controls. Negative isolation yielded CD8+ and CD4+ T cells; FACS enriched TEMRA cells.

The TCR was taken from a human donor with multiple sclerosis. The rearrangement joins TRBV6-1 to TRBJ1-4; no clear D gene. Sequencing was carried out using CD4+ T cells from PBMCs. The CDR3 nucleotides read TGTGCCAGCAGTGACCGGGCCCGTCCGACTAATGAAAAACTGTTTTTT. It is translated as CASSDRARPTNEKLFF.